This T cell receptor (beta chain) was found in a study of cytomegalovirus exposure and HLA in healthy donors. Turning to the study itself: Earlier sequencing of 150 million to 200 million T cells yielded 120 million or so unique TCR beta sequences. Study-wide results and limits: When the data were analyzed later, several of the most significant clusters appeared to be linked to common viral pathogens. The study reported that TCR beta sequences accurately predicted HLA-A and HLA-B alleles in most subjects.

The PCR was carried out with 60 Vbeta primers and 13 Jbeta primers. Assay: immunoSEQ multiplex PCR; the TCRdb copy retains only in-frame clones and omits some. The data hold about 160,000 clones, with about 76% observed a single time. With 6 bases clipped from V and 5 bases from J, the junction kept 6 bases outside the gene matches. The CDR3 is 16 residues long. Germline V lookup: CDR1 SGHTA, CDR2 FQGNSA. For this clone: Its antigen is not known.

The rearrangement uses TRBV7-2 and TRBJ2-2; TRBD2 agrees at 13 bases. What was sequenced was PBMCs. The source is a female donor in good health and CMV-seronegative. The CDR3 spells CASRWTSGGQTGELFF. For the CDR3, the DNA is TGTGCCAGCAGGTGGACTAGCGGGGGACAAACCGGGGAGCTGTTTTTT.